This is a list of T cell receptor beta chains from one sample in a study of cytomegalovirus exposure and HLA in healthy donors. Measured with immunoSEQ multiplex PCR; TCRdb has only the in-frame clones, and not every one. The sample includes more than 150,000 clones, around nine tenths seen only once; the top ten take 2.5% to 3.5%. The specimen was PBMCs. The source of these receptors is a man younger than 30 in good health and CMV-seronegative. CDR3s include the opening cysteine and the closing phenylalanine or tryptophan. D genes are given only for firm matches. Rows may omit the clone size; those that give it use once, few, many or a size class.

V gene	clone size	D gene	J gene	CDR3 protein	CDR3 DNA
TRBV7-2	.	TRBD2	TRBJ2-1	CASSPPSGGHNEQFF	TGTGCCAGCAGCCCCCCTAGCGGAGGCCACAATGAGCAGTTCTTC
TRBV5-1	.	.	TRBJ2-7	CASSQGNPPYEQYF	TGCGCCAGCAGCCAGGGGAATCCCCCCTACGAGCAGTACTTC
TRBV27	.	TRBD1	TRBJ1-1	CASSLSKVGTGEAFF	TGTGCCAGCAGTTTATCGAAGGTCGGGACAGGTGAAGCTTTCTTT
TRBV6-5	.	TRBD2	TRBJ2-2	CASSRTSANTGELFF	TGTGCCAGCAGTCGGACTAGCGCGAACACCGGGGAGCTGTTTTTT
TRBV9	.	TRBD2	TRBJ2-7	CASSAPGTSGLGEQYF	TGTGCCAGCAGCGCCCCCGGGACTAGCGGCTTAGGAGAGCAGTACTTC
TRBV4-1	.	TRBD1	TRBJ2-1	CASSQPSQGPEQFF	TGCGCCAGCAGCCAACCCTCACAGGGGCCTGAGCAGTTCTTC
TRBV11-2	.	TRBD2	TRBJ2-3	CASSPSGRQGDTQYF	TGTGCCAGCAGCCCAAGCGGGAGGCAAGGGGATACGCAGTATTTT
TRBV11-1	.	.	TRBJ2-5	CASTWGRGGLGTQYF	TGTGCCAGCACCTGGGGGAGGGGGGGCCTTGGGACCCAGTACTTC
TRBV5-1	.	.	TRBJ1-2	CASSFTDFYGYTF	TGCGCCAGCAGCTTTACTGACTTTTATGGCTACACCTTC
TRBV10-3	.	TRBD1	TRBJ2-3	CAISEGQGDTDTQYF	TGTGCCATCAGTGAAGGACAGGGGGACACAGATACGCAGTATTTT
TRBV5-6	.	.	TRBJ2-5	CASSARGLKETQYF	TGTGCCAGCAGCGCCCGCGGGCTAAAAGAGACCCAGTACTTC
TRBV5-1	once	.	TRBJ2-7	CASSFARGPSYEQYF	TGCGCCAGCAGCTTTGCCAGGGGCCCCTCCTACGAGCAGTACTTC
TRBV6-5	.	.	TRBJ1-1	CAILRRTMNTEAFF	TGTGCCATCCTACGGAGGACTATGAACACTGAAGCTTTCTTT
TRBV7-9	.	TRBD2	TRBJ2-5	CASSPELAGAQETQYF	TGTGCCAGCAGCCCAGAATTAGCGGGGGCACAAGAGACCCAGTACTTC
TRBV2	.	.	TRBJ1-2	CASSEGARGTNYGYTF	TGTGCCAGCAGTGAAGGAGCAAGGGGGACAAACTATGGCTACACCTTC
TRBV18	.	.	TRBJ2-7	CASSPLNSGEQYF	TGTGCCAGCTCACCACTTAATTCAGGCGAGCAGTACTTC
TRBV28	.	.	TRBJ2-7	CATGTYEQYF	TGTGCCACGGGGACCTACGAGCAGTACTTC
TRBV4-2	.	TRBD2	TRBJ2-5	CASSPGGGLGTQYF	TGTGCCAGCAGCCCCGGGGGGGGCTTGGGGACCCAGTACTTC
TRBV5-6	once	.	TRBJ2-3	CASSLDLTSTDTQYF	TGTGCCAGCAGCTTAGACTTGACTAGCACAGATACGCAGTATTTT
TRBV15	.	.	TRBJ2-1	CATATATASSYNEQFF	TGTGCCACCGCTACCGCGACAGCCAGCTCCTACAATGAGCAGTTCTTC
TRBV6-5	.	.	TRBJ2-7	CASSYGGRLRGRQYF	TGTGCCAGCAGTTACGGGGGCCGACTTAGGGGACGGCAGTACTTC
TRBV7-2	.	TRBD2	TRBJ2-1	CASSPSSGRYNEQFF	TGTGCCAGCAGCCCTTCTAGCGGGCGTTACAATGAGCAGTTCTTC
TRBV18	.	TRBD1	TRBJ1-2	CASSPLRQGTNYGYTF	TGTGCCAGCTCACCACTACGACAGGGAACCAACTATGGCTACACCTTC
TRBV5-1	.	TRBD2	TRBJ2-7	CASSLGTGVGSGSVKYEQYF	TGCGCCAGCAGCTTGGGTACGGGAGTCGGTAGCGGGAGTGTTAAGTACGAGCAGTACTTC
TRBV19	.	.	TRBJ2-7	CASSINAAGSLYEQYF	TGTGCCAGTAGTATAAATGCCGCGGGCTCGTTATACGAGCAGTACTTC